The entry below gives a single TCR beta chain sequence along with its context. Its antigen is as yet unknown. Primers: 60 Vbeta forward and 13 Jbeta reverse. Original processing notes: An analysis performed later counted 60 million to 90 million unique TCR beta chains (roughly 11 million of them shared). Libraries were prepared by immunoSEQ multiplex PCR; TCRdb keeps only in-frame clonotypes and omits some of them. V and J calls and clone size are as listed in that table; D and trimming were resolved from the DNA. The sample includes roughly 70,000 clones, under 80% of them seen just once. Despite likely unrecorded immune exposures, the donors were nominally healthy at the time of sampling. The entry originates in a study of cytomegalovirus exposure and HLA in healthy donors. Study context: Unique TCRs numbering some 80 million, obtained from HLA-typed donors, made up an early data release.

The J segment lost 2 bases and the V segment lost 6 bases, leaving 4 bases of the junction unmatched. CDR3 length: 12 amino acids. The germline V gene encodes CDR1 SQVTM and CDR2 ANQGSEA. Study results and caveats: TCR beta V- and J-gene trimming, according to a later analysis, was linked to a missense DCLRE1C variant.

Sequencing was done on a sample of PBMCs. The rearrangement links TRBV29-1 to TRBJ2-7; TRBD2 matches at 7 bases. The sequence came from a male donor in good health and CMV-seropositive. The CDR3 sequence is CSVQSGAYEQYF. CDR3 nucleotide sequence: TGCAGCGTCCAAAGCGGGGCCTACGAGCAGTACTTC.